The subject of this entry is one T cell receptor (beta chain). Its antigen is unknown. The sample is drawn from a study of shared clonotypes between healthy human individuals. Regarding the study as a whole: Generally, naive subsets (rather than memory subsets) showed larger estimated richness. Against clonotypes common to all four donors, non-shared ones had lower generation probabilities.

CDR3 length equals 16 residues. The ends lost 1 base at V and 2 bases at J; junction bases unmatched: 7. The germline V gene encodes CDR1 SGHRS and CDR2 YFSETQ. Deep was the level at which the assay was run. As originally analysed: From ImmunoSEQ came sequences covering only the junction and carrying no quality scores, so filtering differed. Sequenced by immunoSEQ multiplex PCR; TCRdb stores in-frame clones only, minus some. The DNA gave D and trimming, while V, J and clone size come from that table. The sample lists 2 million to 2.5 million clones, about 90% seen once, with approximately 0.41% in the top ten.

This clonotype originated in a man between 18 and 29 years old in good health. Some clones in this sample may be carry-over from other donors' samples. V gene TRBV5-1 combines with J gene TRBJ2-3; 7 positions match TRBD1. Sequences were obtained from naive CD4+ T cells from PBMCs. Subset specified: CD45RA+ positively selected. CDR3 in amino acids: CASSLSGTAFTDTQYF. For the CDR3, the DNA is TGCGCCAGCAGCTTGTCCGGGACAGCCTTCACAGATACGCAGTATTTT.